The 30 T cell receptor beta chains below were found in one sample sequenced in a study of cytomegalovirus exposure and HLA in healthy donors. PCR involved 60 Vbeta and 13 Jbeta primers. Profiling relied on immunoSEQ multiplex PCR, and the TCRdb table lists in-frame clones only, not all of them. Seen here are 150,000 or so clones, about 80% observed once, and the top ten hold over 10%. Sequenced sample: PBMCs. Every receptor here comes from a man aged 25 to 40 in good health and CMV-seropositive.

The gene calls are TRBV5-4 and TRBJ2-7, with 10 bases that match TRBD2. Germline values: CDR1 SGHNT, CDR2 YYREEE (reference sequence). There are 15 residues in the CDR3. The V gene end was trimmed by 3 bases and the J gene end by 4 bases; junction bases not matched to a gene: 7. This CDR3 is CASSSRTSGSYEQYF. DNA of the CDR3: TGTGCCAGCAGCTCTAGGACTAGCGGTTCATACGAGCAGTACTTC.

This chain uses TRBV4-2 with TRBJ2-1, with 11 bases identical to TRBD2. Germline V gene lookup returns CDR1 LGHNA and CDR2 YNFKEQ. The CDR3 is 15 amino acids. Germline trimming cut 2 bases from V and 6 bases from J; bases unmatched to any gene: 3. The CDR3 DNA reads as TGTGCCAGCAGCCAAACTAGCGGGAGAAGCAATGAGCAGTTCTTC. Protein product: CASSQTSGRSNEQFF.

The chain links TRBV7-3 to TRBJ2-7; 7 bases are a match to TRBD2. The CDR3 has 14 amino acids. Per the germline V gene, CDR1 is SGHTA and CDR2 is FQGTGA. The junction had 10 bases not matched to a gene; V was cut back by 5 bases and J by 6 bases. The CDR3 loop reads CASSTDAGDGEQYF. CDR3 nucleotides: TGTGCCAGCAGCACGGACGCGGGGGATGGCGAGCAGTACTTC.

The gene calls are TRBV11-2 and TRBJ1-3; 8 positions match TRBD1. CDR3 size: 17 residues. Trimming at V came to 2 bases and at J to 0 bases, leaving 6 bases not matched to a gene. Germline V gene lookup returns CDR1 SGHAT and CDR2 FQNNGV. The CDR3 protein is CASSLSTGALSGNTIYF. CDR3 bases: TGTGCCAGCAGCTTATCGACAGGGGCCCTCTCTGGAAACACCATATATTTT.

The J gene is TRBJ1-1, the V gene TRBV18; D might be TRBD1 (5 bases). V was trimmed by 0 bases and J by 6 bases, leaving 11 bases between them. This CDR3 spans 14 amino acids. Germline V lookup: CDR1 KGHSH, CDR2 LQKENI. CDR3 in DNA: TGTGCCAGCTCACCACCGTTCCAAGGGGCTGAAGCTTTCTTT. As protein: CASSPPFQGAEAFF.

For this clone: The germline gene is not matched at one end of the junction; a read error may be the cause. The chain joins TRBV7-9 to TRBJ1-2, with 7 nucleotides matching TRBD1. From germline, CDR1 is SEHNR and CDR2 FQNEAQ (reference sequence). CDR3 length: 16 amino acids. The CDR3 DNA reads TGTTCCAGCAGCTTAGCCCAGGGGGGCACTAACTATGGCTACACCTTC. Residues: CSSSLAQGGTNYGYTF.

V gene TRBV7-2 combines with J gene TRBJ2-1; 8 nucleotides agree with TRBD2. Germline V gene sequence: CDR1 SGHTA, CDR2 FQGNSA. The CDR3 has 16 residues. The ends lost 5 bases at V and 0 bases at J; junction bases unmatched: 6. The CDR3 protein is CASSLRGGASYNEQFF. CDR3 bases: TGTGCCAGCAGCCTTCGGGGGGGGGCCTCCTACAATGAGCAGTTCTTC. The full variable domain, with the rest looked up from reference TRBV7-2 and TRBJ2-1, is GAGVSQSPSNKVTEKGKDVELRCDPISGHTALYWYRQSLGQGLEFLIYFQGNSAPDKSGLPSDRFSAERTGGSVSTLTIQRTQQEDSAVYLCASSLRGGASYNEQFFGPGTRLTVL.

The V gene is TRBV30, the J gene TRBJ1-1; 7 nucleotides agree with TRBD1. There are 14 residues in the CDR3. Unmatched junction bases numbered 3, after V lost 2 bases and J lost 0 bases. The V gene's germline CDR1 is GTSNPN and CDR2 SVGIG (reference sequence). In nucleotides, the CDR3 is TGTGCCTGGAGTTTAGGACAGGTGAACACTGAAGCTTTCTTT. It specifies CAWSLGQVNTEAFF.

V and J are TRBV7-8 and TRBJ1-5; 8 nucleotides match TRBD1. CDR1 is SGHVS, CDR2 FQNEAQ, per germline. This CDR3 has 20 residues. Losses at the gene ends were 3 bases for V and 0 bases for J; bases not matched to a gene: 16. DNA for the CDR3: TGTGCCAGCAGCTTCTTACTTGGACAGGGTGATGCCTATAGCAATCAGCCCCAGCATTTT. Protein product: CASSFLLGQGDAYSNQPQHF.

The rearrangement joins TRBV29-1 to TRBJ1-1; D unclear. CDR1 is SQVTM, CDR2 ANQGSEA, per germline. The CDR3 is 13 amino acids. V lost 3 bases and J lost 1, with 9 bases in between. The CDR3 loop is CSVEVSENTEAFF. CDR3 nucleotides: TGCAGCGTTGAGGTTTCAGAGAACACTGAAGCTTTCTTT.

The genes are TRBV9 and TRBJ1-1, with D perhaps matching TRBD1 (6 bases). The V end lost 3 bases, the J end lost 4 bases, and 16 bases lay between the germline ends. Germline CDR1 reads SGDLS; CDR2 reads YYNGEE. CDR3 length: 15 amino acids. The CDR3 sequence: CASSAAMGASTEAFF. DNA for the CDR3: TGTGCCAGCAGCGCGGCCATGGGGGCGAGCACTGAAGCTTTCTTT.

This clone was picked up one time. CDR3 sequence reads: CASSQLAGVQGETQYF. The CDR3 DNA sequence: TGTGCCAGCAGCCAACTAGCGGGAGTGCAGGGAGAGACCCAGTACTTC. V gene TRBV4-2 combines with J gene TRBJ2-5, with 10 bases matching TRBD2. The J segment lost 4 bases and the V segment lost 2 bases, leaving 7 bases of the junction unmatched. CDR3 length: 16 residues. Germline-derived CDR1 and CDR2 are LGHNA and YNFKEQ.

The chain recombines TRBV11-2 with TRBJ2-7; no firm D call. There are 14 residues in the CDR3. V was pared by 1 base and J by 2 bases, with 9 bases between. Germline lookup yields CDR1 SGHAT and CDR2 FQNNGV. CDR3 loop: CASSLGGQTYEQYF. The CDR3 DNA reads TGTGCCAGCAGCTTAGGTGGGCAGACCTACGAGCAGTACTTC.

CDR3 in DNA: TGCGCCAGCAGCTTTGGGACTAGCGGGATGATTGGAGAGACCCAGTACTTC. Translating gives CASSFGTSGMIGETQYF. The gene calls are TRBV5-1 and TRBJ2-5; 13 positions match TRBD2. The germline V gene has CDR1 SGHRS and CDR2 YFSETQ. V shed 2 bases, J shed 4 bases, and the junction held 8 bases outside the gene matches. This CDR3 is 17 amino acids long.

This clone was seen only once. CDR3 in DNA: TGTGCCAGCAGCCAAGGGGCAGATTACTCTGGAAACACCATATATTTT. It is translated as CASSQGADYSGNTIYF. The rearrangement joins TRBV4-2 to TRBJ1-3; D uncertain. CDR3 length equals 16 residues. The germline V gene encodes CDR1 LGHNA and CDR2 YNFKEQ. V lost 1 base, J lost 0 bases, and 10 bases lay in between.

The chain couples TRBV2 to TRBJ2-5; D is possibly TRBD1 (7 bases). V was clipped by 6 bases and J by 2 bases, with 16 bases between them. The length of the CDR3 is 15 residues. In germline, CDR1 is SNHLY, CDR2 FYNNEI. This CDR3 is CASRYRGRGQETQYF. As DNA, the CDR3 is TGTGCCAGCAGATACAGGGGCCGGGGGCAAGAGACCCAGTACTTC.

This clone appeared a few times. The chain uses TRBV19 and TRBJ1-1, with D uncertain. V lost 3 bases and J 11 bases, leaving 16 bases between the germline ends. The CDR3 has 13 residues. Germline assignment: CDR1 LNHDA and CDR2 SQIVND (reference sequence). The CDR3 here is CASSIRGGWEAFF. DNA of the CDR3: TGTGCCAGTAGTATCCGCGGAGGATGGGAGGCTTTCTTT. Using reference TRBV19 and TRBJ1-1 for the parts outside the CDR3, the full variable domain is DGGITQSPKYLFRKEGQNVTLSCEQNLNHDAMYWYRQDPGQGLRLIYYSQIVNDFQKGDIAEGYSVSREKKESFPLTVTSAQKNPTAFYLCASSIRGGWEAFFGQGTRLTVV.

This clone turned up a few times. CDR3 sequence (DNA): TGTGCCAGCAGTTACTCTGGCTTAAATCAGCCCCAGCATTTT. Protein: CASSYSGLNQPQHF. V usage is TRBV6-6 and J usage is TRBJ1-5; D is unresolved. Germline CDR1 and CDR2: MNHNY and SVGAGI (reference sequence). The CDR3 length is 14 residues. V lost 0 bases to trimming and J lost 4 bases, with 7 bases between them.

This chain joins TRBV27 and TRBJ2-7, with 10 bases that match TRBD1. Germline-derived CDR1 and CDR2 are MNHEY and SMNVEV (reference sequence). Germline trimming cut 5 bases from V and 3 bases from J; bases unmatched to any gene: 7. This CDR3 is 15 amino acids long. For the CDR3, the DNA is TGTGCCAGCAGTCTGGGGACAGGGGACGTCTACGAGCAGTACTTC. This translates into CASSLGTGDVYEQYF.

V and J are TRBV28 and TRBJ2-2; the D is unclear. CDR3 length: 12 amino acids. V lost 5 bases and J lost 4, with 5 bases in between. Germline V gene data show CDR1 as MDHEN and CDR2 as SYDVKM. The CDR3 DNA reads TGTGCCAGCAGTACAGTCACCGGGGAGCTGTTTTTT. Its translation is CASSTVTGELFF.

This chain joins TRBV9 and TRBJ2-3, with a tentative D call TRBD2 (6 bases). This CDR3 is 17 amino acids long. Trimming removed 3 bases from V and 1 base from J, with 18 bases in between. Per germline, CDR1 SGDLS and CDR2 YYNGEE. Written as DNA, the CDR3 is TGTGCCAGCAGCGACCCCGTCGGGGGAGGACGCACAGATACGCAGTATTTT. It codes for CASSDPVGGGRTDTQYF.

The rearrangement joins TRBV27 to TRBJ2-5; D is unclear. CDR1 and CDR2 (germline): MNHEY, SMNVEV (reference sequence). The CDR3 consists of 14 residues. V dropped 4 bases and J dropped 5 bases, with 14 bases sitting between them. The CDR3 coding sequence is TGTGCCAGCAGTTCCCTAGACTTGGCCGAGACCCAGTACTTC. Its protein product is CASSSLDLAETQYF.

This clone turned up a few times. CDR3 region: CATSRDPGGSRGNTIYF. As DNA, the CDR3 is TGTGCCACCAGCAGAGACCCAGGGGGAAGCCGGGGGAACACCATATATTTT. The rearrangement links TRBV15 to TRBJ1-3, with 7 bases fitting TRBD1. Unmatched junction bases numbered 12, after V lost 0 bases and J lost 7 bases. Germline V gene data show CDR1 as LNHNV and CDR2 as YYDKDF (reference sequence). The CDR3 covers 17 residues.

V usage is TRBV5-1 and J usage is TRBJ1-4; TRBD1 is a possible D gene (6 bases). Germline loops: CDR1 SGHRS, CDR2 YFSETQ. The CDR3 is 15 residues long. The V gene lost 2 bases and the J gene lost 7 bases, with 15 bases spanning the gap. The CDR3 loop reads CASSFGRGESEKLFF. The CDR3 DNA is TGCGCCAGCAGCTTTGGCAGGGGAGAGTCTGAAAAACTGTTTTTT.

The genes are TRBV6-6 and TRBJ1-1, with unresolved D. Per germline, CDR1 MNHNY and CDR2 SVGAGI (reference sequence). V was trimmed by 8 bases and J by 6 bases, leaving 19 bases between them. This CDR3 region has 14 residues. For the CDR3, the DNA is TGTGCCAGCGTATCCGGGTCAGTCACTTCTGAAGCTTTCTTT. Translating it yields CASVSGSVTSEAFF.

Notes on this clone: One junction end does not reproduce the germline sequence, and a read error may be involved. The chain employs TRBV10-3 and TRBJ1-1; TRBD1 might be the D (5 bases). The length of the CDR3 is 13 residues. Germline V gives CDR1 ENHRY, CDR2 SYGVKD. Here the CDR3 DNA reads TGTGCCATCAGTGGGGGGGGACGCACTGAAGCTTCCTTT. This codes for CAISGGGRTEASF.

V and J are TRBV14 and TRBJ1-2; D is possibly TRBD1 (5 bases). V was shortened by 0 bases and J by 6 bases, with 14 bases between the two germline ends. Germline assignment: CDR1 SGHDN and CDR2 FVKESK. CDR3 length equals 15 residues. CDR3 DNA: TGTGCCAGCAGCCAAGAAGTGCGGGGGATGGATGGCTACACCTTC. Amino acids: CASSQEVRGMDGYTF.

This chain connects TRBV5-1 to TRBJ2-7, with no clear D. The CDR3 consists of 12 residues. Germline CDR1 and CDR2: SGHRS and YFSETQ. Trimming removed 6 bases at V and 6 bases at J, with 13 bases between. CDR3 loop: CASKSDAREQYF. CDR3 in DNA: TGCGCCAGCAAAAGCGATGCCCGCGAGCAGTACTTC.

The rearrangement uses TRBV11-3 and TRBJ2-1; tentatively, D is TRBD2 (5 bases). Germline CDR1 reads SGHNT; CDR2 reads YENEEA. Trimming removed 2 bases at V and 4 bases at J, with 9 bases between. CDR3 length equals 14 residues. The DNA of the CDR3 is TGTGCCAGCAGCTTAAAACTAGATTACAATGAGCAGTTCTTC. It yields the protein CASSLKLDYNEQFF.

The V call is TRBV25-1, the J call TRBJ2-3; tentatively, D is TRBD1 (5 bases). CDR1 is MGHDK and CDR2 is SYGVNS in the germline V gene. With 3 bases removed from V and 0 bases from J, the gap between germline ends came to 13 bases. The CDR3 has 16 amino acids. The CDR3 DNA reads TGTGCCAGCAGTGAGGGGCAGGTTACGAGCACAGATACGCAGTATTTT. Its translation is CASSEGQVTSTDTQYF. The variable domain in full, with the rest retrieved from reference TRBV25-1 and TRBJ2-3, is EADIYQTPRYLVIGTGKKITLECSQTMGHDKMYWYQQDPGMELHLIHYSYGVNSTEKGDLSSESTVSRIRTEHFPLTLESARPSHTSQYLCASSEGQVTSTDTQYFGPGTRLTVL.